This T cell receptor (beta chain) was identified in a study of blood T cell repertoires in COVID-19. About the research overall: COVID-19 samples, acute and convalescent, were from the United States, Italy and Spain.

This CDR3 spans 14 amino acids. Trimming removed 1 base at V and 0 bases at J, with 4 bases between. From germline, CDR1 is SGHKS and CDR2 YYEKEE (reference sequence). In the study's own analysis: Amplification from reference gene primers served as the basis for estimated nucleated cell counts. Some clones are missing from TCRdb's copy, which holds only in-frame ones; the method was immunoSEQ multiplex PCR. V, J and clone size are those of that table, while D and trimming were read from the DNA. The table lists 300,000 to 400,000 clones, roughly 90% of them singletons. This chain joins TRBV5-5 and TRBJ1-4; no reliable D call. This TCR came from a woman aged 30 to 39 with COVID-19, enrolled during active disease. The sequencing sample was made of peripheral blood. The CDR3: CASSLTATNEKLFF. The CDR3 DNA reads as TGTGCCAGCAGCTTGACAGCAACTAATGAAAAACTGTTTTTT.